This T cell receptor (beta chain) derives from a study of CD8 T cells in ankylosing spondylitis. Study results and limitations: Disease-linked clones had a CD8+ phenotype and relatively low frequency in peripheral blood. Researchers reportedly found disease-linked clones significantly enriched in matched ankylosing spondylitis synovial fluid.

This clonotype came up a few times. Its antigen is still unknown. TCR beta libraries were made by quantitative 5'-RACE with molecular barcodes. TCRdb re-called the 5' RACE reads with MiXCR, one entry per CDR3 protein. The sample yields approximately 100,000 distinct CDR3 sequences, about 24% seen once. Germline lookup yields CDR1 SGHVS and CDR2 FQNEAQ. V was clipped by 5 bases and J by 0 bases, with 20 bases between them. This CDR3 has 17 amino acids. The TCR originated in a male donor with ankylosing spondylitis. The sequenced sample was synovial fluid, either unsorted or a sorted T cell fraction (not recorded which). The chain has TRBV7-8 and TRBJ2-7; tentatively, D is TRBD1 (5 bases). The CDR3 region is CASSPIPLGQGSYEQYF. CDR3 nucleotides: TGTGCCAGCAGCCCCATCCCTCTGGGGCAGGGCTCCTACGAGCAGTACTTC.